The following is a T cell receptor beta chain sequence with its context. CDR3 length: 15 residues. Germline CDR1 MNHNS, CDR2 SASEGT. The V gene end was trimmed by 1 base and the J gene end by 4 bases; junction bases not matched to a gene: 4. These data belong to a study of T cell changes during pregnancy in multiple sclerosis. Assay used: immunoSEQ multiplex PCR; TCRdb lists only in-frame clones, some missing. Of around 63,000 clones detected, 91% appear once; the ten largest clones hold around 2.4%. Specimen: peripheral blood, collected in the third trimester of pregnancy. The origin of this receptor is a female donor in good health, enrolled as a control in a pregnancy study. This chain links TRBV6-1 with TRBJ1-2; TRBD1 matches 9 bases. CDR3 amino acids: CASSEGTGVSYGYTF. For the CDR3, the DNA is TGTGCCAGCAGTGAAGGGACAGGGGTGAGCTATGGCTACACCTTC.